This TCR beta chain comes out of a study of blood T cell repertoires in COVID-19. At the level of the study: COVID-19 samples from acute and convalescent phases originated in the United States, Italy and Spain. The cDNA or gDNA used as material had been derived from T cells, B-cell-depleted T cells, or PBMCs.

In the source study's methods: From reference gene primer amplification, estimates of nucleated cell counts were derived. TCRdb's table, derived via immunoSEQ multiplex PCR, lists solely in-frame clones and lacks some. V, J and clone size derive from that table, while D and trimming were established from the DNA sequence. There are about 89,000 clones in the sample; around nine tenths occur only once, and approximately 1.2% lies in the top ten. J was trimmed by 0 bases and V by 7 bases; bases with no gene match: 9. The CDR3 has 15 residues. CDR1 is SNHLY, CDR2 FYNNEI, per germline. This sequence originates from a man older than 75 with active or convalescent COVID-19. The chain is built from TRBV2 and TRBJ2-7, with 7 bases fitting TRBD2. Sequencing was done on a sample of peripheral blood. CDR3 in amino acids: CASIPGGFSSYEQYF. DNA of the CDR3: TGTGCCAGCATTCCGGGAGGATTCAGCTCCTACGAGCAGTACTTC.